The 9 T cell receptor beta chains reported below all come from one sample, sequenced in a study of cytomegalovirus exposure and HLA in healthy donors. Vbeta (60) and Jbeta (13) primers were used in the PCR. Only in-frame clones appear in the TCRdb table, and some are missing; sequencing was by immunoSEQ multiplex PCR. The sample yields roughly 170,000 clones, 81% seen once. The specimen was PBMCs. Every receptor here comes from a woman aged 25 to 39 in good health and CMV-seronegative.

J is TRBJ1-4 and V is TRBV5-4, with 12 bases identical to TRBD1. This CDR3 region has 17 residues. Per the germline V gene, CDR1 is SGHNT and CDR2 is YYREEE (reference sequence). The V segment lost 0 bases and the J segment 2 bases; nucleotides outside the gene matches: 2. CDR3 bases: TGTGCCAGCAGCTTGGGGGGACAGGGGGCGACTAATGAAAAACTGTTTTTT. Translated, it gives CASSLGGQGATNEKLFF.

The rearrangement uses TRBV10-3 and TRBJ1-4, with D maybe TRBD1 (6 bases). There are 13 residues in the CDR3. CDR1 and CDR2 from the germline V gene are ENHRY and SYGVKD. Between the trimmed V and J ends, which lost 1 base and 8 bases, there was a span of 8 bases. The CDR3, as DNA: TGTGCCATCAGTGAGTACAGGGAAGAAAAACTGTTTTTT. Translating it yields CAISEYREEKLFF.

The rearrangement uses TRBV5-1 and TRBJ2-5; tentative D call: TRBD1 (6 bases). The germline V gene encodes CDR1 SGHRS and CDR2 YFSETQ. V gave up 4 bases and J gave up 2 bases, with 15 bases separating them. CDR3 size: 15 residues. DNA of the CDR3: TGCGCCAGCAGCCCGGGACAATACCCACAAGAGACCCAGTACTTC. It encodes CASSPGQYPQETQYF.

This chain links TRBV10-3 with TRBJ1-4, with 7 bases aligning to TRBD1. V shed 10 bases and J 8 bases; nucleotides not matched to a gene: 10. The CDR3 covers 13 residues. Germline CDR1 reads ENHRY; CDR2 reads SYGVKD. The CDR3 bases are TGTGCCACCGGACAGGCGCCGAACGAAAAACTGTTTTTT. Translation gives CATGQAPNEKLFF.

The rearrangement links TRBV28 to TRBJ1-2; TRBD1 matches at 12 bases. CDR1 MDHEN and CDR2 SYDVKM come from the germline V gene. Germline trimming cut 1 base from V and 8 bases from J; bases unmatched to any gene: 11. The CDR3 length is 17 residues. The CDR3 reads CASSLSSTGQGARGYTF. The DNA of the CDR3 is TGTGCCAGCAGTTTATCATCCACGGGACAGGGGGCCAGGGGCTACACCTTC.

V usage is TRBV9 and J usage is TRBJ2-7, with D perhaps matching TRBD2 (6 bases). Germline assignment: CDR1 SGDLS and CDR2 YYNGEE. The CDR3 is 15 amino acids. Trimming pared 0 bases from V and 0 bases from J, leaving 10 bases between. The CDR3 spells CASSVGTMSSYEQYF. Here the CDR3 DNA reads TGTGCCAGCAGCGTAGGGACTATGAGCTCCTACGAGCAGTACTTC.

This clone was found once. The rearrangement links TRBV11-2 to TRBJ2-2; D is unclear. Trimming shortened V by 5 bases and J by 15 bases, and 19 bases separated the two germline ends. There are 13 residues in the CDR3. Per germline, CDR1 SGHAT and CDR2 FQNNGV. CDR3 amino acids: CASSPLPMGQLFF. CDR3 sequence (DNA): TGTGCCAGCAGCCCACTTCCAATGGGCCAGTTGTTTTTT.

The V call is TRBV14, the J call TRBJ1-2; maybe TRBD1 (5 bases). The germline V and J ends were trimmed by 4 bases and 6 bases, with 12 bases remaining between them. This CDR3 is built from 13 residues. Germline V gene lookup returns CDR1 SGHDN and CDR2 FVKESK. The chain's CDR3 is CASSPRSRDGYTF. CDR3 coding DNA: TGTGCCAGCAGCCCCAGGTCCAGGGATGGCTACACCTTC.

This chain connects TRBV7-3 to TRBJ2-3, with 12 bases identical to TRBD2. J lost 6 bases, V lost 6 bases, and 7 bases had no gene match. The CDR3 has 15 amino acids. Germline CDR1 reads SGHTA; CDR2 reads FQGTGA. The chain's CDR3 is CASRLAGGPSDTQYF. The CDR3 region has the DNA TGTGCCAGCAGGCTAGCGGGAGGGCCGTCGGATACGCAGTATTTT.